Sequencing of this T cell receptor beta chain was carried out in a study of shared clonotypes between healthy human individuals (dated by TCRdb to 2019 to 2021). Turning to the overall study: Three men and two women, aged 18 to 49 years, made up the cohort. To increase sequencing depth and limit assay-specific biases, TCR repertoire library preparation and sequencing were carried out by different laboratories using diverse techniques. Between about 0.85 and 9.5 billion PBMCs per donor were obtained by leukapheresis. For each donor, CD4 naive and CD4 memory were each run on three plates, CD8 naive on two plates, and CD8 memory on one plate. To estimate repertoire size and how much clonotypes are shared between individuals, the study performed deep sequencing of blood TCR repertoires from five healthy adults.

In the case of this clone: The antigen it binds to is not known. The input lacks base qualities; no much larger clone sits a single base away. Other nucleotide sequences in the sample specify the same CDR3.

The donors were healthy, HIV-negative adults with no recently reported acute infections or vaccinations. All donors were Caucasian adults living in Nashville, Tennessee, USA. CD4+ T cells were enriched by magnetic negative selection, after which naive cells were positively selected on CD45RA and the negative fraction was taken as the memory subset. Blood was obtained by leukapheresis, after which PBMCs were separated by Ficoll-Histopaque density gradient centrifugation and cryopreserved in liquid nitrogen vapor phase. Analytical flow cytometry was used to check the purity and quantity of each magnetically sorted T cell population. Genomic DNA was isolated from every sorted fraction and measured by UV absorbance on a Nanodrop 2000c. Using the deep immunoSEQ assay, multiplex PCR amplified TCR CDR3 regions from genomic DNA. Extracted genomic DNA from each cell subset was distributed evenly across all wells of several immunoSEQ 96-well plates, and each plate was treated as a replicate. For sorted subsets, about 200 ng genomic DNA, equal to 25,000 to 35,000 T cell genomes, was loaded into each replicate PCR. Purified libraries were quantified with a Qubit 3.0 fluorometer, sized on a Bioanalyzer 2100, and re-quantified with the KAPA Library Quantification kit. Every immunoSEQ 96-well plate was sequenced on a dedicated single-read 150-cycle Illumina NextSeq 550 flow cell. Per the source publication's procedure: Because the immunoSEQ output held only junctional sequences and lacked quality scores, the filtering could not match the filtering applied to full-length reads. Sequences were annotated with PyIR, a Python wrapper for IgBLAST v1.9, and V/J genes and CDR3 were assigned using IMGT germline references. Any read was removed if the V/J assignment was weak (E-value above 1e-6), the CDR3 was missing, or the read contained stop codons, out-of-frame junctions, or ambiguous translated residues. V3J clonotypes were defined as sequences sharing the same inferred V gene, J gene, and CDR3 amino acid sequence. Percentage overlap between repertoires was computed as shared unique clonotypes divided by the size of the smaller repertoire. Repertoire richness was assessed with RTK rarefaction, the Chao1 estimator, and Recon v2.1 estimates of unobserved clonotypes. For all TCRbeta clonotypes obtained by the gDNA method from a few donors, generation probabilities were computed with OLGA. TCRdb provides this immuneACCESS table in a form limited to in-frame rearrangements. Some clones are lacking; in checked studies, under half of them reflect an unresolved V gene, and why the rest are absent is not known. Clone size and V and J calls were adopted from that table, with D and trimming inferred from the DNA. The sample records a few million clones, over 85% of which are singletons. The ten largest clones add up to over 0.12% of the sample.

On the study overall, not on this receptor specifically: Rarefaction of sorted-subset datasets indicated incomplete sequencing despite the large sequencing depth. Compared with non-shared clonotypes, the clonotypes found in all four sorted-subset donors had higher generation probabilities. Sampling was limited to blood, and TCR repertoires in tissue likely differ from TCR repertoires in blood. Pairwise subsampling indicated that sequencing depth was expected to affect the degree of clonotype sharing among donors. Naive subsets generally had larger estimated clonotype richness than memory subsets. When several donors were compared, the shared fraction of clonotypes was 5% to 6.5% for naive CD4, 3.5% for naive CD8, about 2.4% for memory CD4, and roughly 0.43% for memory CD8. Because the study included a small number of donors, the genetic and exposure-history diversity represented was limited.

The junction shows trimming of 0 bases on V and 1 base on J, plus 2 bases between the germline ends. There are 13 amino acids in the CDR3, from cysteine to phenylalanine inclusive. Of all the DNA, just the CDR3 is kept, 39 bases in frame from base 1. CDR1 is given as WNHNN and CDR2 as SYGVQD, both from the germline V gene (reference sequence). This sequence was found in a man between 18 and 35 years old in good health. What was sequenced was naive CD4+ T cells sorted from blood. Explained via the paper, the cell subset or site label denotes: CD45RA+ positively selected. The chain is made from TRBV10-1 and TRBJ2-3; no D gene can be assigned with confidence. The CDR3 loop reads CASSESGTDTQYF. The DNA is as follows: TGCGCCAGCAGTGAGTCAGGCACAGATACGCAGTATTTT.